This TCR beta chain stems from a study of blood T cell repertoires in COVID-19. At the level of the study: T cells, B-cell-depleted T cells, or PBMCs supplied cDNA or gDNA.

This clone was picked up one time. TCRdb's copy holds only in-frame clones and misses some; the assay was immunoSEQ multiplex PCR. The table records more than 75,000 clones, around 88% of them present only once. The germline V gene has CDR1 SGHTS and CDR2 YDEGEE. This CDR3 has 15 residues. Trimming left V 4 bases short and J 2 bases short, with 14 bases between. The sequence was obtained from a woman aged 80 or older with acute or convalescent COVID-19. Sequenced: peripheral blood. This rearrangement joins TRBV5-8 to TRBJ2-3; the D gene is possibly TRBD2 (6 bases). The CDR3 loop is CASSQRGANTDTQYF. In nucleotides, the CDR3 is TGTGCCAGCAGCCAACGCGGGGCAAACACAGATACGCAGTATTTT.